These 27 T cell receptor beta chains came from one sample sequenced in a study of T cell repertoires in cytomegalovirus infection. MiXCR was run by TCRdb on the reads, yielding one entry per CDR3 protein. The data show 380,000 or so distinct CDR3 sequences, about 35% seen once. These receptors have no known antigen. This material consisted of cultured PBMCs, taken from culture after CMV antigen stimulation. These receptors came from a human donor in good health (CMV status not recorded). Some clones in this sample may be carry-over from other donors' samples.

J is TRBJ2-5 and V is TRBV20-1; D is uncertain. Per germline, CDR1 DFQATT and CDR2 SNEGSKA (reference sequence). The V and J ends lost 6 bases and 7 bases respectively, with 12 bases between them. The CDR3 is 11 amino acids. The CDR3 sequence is CSASFDGTQYF. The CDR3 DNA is TGCAGTGCAAGTTTCGACGGGACCCAGTACTTC.

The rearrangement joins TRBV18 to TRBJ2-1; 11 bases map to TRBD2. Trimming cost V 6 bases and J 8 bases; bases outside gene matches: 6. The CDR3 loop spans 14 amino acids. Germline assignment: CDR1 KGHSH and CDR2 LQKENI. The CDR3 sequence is CASSGLAGRDEQFF. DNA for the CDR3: TGTGCCAGCTCCGGACTAGCGGGTAGGGATGAGCAGTTCTTC.

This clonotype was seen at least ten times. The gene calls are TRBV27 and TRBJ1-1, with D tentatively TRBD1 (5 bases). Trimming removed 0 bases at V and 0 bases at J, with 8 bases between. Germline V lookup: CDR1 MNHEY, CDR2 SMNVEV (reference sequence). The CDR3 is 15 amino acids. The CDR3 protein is CASSLSSGLNTEAFF. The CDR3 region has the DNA TGTGCCAGCAGTTTATCCTCGGGACTGAACACTGAAGCTTTCTTT.

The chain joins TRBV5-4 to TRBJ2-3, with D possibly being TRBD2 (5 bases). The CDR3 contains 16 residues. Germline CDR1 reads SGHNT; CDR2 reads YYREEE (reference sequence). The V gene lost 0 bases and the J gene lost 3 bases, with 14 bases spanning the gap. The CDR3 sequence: CASSLGASRSTDTQYF. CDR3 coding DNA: TGTGCCAGCAGCTTGGGGGCTAGCAGGAGTACAGATACGCAGTATTTT.

Here the CDR3 reads CASSPQRPSTDTQYF. In nucleotides, the CDR3 is TGTGCCAGCAGCCCTCAGCGGCCCAGCACAGATACGCAGTATTTT. The gene calls are TRBV6-2 or TRBV6-3 and TRBJ2-3; D is possibly TRBD2 (5 bases). The germline V gene has CDR1 MNHEY and CDR2 SVGEGT. The V end was cut by 6 bases, the J end by 0 bases, with 13 bases between. There are 15 residues in the CDR3.

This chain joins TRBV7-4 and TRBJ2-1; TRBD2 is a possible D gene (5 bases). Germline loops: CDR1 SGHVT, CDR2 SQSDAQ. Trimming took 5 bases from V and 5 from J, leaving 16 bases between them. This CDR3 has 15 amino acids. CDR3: CASSPLDLEDNEQFF. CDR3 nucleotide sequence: TGTGCCAGCAGCCCACTAGACCTAGAGGACAATGAGCAGTTCTTC. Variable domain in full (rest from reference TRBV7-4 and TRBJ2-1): GAGVSQSPRYKVAKRGRDVALRCDSISGHVTLYWYRQTLGQGSEVLTYSQSDAQRDKSGRPSGRFSAERPERSVSTLKIQRTEQGDSAVYLCASSPLDLEDNEQFFGPGTRLTVL.

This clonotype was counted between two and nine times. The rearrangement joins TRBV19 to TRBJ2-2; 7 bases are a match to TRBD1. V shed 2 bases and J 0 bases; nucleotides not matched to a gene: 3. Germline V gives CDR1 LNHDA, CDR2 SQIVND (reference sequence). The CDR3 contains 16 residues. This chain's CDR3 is CASSITGTANTGELFF. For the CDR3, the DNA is TGTGCCAGTAGTATAACCGGGACAGCGAACACCGGGGAGCTGTTTTTT.

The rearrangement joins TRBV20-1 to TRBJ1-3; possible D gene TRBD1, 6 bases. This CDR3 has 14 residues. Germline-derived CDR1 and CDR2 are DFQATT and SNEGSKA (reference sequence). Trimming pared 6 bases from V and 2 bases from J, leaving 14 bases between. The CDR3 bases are TGCAGTGCAGGACCGGGGGGCCCTGGAAACACCATATATTTT. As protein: CSAGPGGPGNTIYF.

The CDR3 protein is CASTITGNTEAFF. CDR3 DNA sequence: TGTGCCAGCACCATCACAGGGAACACTGAAGCTTTCTTT. The chain employs TRBV28 and TRBJ1-1; the D gene is possibly TRBD1 (5 bases). In germline, CDR1 is MDHEN, CDR2 SYDVKM. The length of the CDR3 is 13 residues. V lost 7 bases to trimming and J lost 1 base, with 10 bases between them.

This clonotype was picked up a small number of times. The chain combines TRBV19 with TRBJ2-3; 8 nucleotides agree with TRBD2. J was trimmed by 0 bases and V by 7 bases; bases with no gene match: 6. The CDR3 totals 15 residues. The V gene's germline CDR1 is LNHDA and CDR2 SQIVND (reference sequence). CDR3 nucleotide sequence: TGTGCCAGTAAGACTAGCGCTTTAAGCACAGATACGCAGTATTTT. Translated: CASKTSALSTDTQYF. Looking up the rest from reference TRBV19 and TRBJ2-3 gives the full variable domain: DGGITQSPKYLFRKEGQNVTLSCEQNLNHDAMYWYRQDPGQGLRLIYYSQIVNDFQKGDIAEGYSVSREKKESFPLTVTSAQKNPTAFYLCASKTSALSTDTQYFGPGTRLTVL.

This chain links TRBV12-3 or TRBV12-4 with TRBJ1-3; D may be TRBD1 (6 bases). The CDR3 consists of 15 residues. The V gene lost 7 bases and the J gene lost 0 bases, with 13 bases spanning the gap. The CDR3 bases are TGTGCCAGCAACACAGGGTGGCCCTCTGGAAACACCATATATTTT. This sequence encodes CASNTGWPSGNTIYF.

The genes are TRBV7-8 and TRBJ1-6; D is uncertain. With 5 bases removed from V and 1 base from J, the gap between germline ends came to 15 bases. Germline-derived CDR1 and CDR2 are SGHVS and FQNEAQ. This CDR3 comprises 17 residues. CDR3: CASSPMTFRSYNSPLHF. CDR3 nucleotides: TGTGCCAGCAGCCCGATGACTTTCAGGTCCTATAATTCACCCCTCCACTTT.

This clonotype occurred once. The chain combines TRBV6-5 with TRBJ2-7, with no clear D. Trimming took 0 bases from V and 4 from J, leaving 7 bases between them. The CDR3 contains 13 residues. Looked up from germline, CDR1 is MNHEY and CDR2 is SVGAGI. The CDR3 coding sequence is TGTGCCAGCAGTTACTCGAGCGAGTACGAGCAGTACTTC. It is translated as CASSYSSEYEQYF.

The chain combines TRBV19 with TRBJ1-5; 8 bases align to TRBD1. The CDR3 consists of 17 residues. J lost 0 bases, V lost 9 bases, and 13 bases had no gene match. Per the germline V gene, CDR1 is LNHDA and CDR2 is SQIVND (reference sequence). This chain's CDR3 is CASETGALSYSNQPQHF. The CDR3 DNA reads TGTGCCAGCGAGACAGGGGCCCTATCATATAGCAATCAGCCCCAGCATTTT.

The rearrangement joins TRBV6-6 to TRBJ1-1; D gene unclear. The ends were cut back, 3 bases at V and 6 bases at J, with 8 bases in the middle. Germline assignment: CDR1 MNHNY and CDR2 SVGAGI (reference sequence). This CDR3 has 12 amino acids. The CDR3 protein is CASSYDGSEAFF. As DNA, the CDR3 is TGTGCCAGCAGTTATGATGGGTCTGAAGCTTTCTTT.

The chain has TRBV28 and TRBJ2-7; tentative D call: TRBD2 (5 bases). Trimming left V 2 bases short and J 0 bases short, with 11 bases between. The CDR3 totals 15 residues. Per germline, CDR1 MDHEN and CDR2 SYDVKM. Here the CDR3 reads CASSLLLGPSYEQYF. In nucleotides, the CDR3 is TGTGCCAGCAGTTTACTACTAGGCCCCTCCTACGAGCAGTACTTC.

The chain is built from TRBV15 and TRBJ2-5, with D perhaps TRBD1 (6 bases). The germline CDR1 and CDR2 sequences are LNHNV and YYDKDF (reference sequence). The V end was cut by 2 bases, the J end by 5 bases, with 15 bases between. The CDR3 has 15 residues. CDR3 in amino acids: CATSRSRGTGETQYF. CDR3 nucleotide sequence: TGTGCCACCAGCAGAAGTAGGGGGACCGGCGAGACCCAGTACTTC. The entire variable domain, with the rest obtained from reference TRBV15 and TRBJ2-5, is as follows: DAMVIQNPRYQVTQFGKPVTLSCSQTLNHNVMYWYQQKSSQAPKLLFHYYDKDFNNEADTPDNFQSRRPNTSFCFLDIRSPGLGDTAMYLCATSRSRGTGETQYFGPGTRLLVL.

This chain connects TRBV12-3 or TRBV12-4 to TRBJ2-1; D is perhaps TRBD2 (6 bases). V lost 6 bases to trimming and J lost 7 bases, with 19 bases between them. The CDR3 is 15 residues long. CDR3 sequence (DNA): TGTGCCAGCAGACAGAGGACTCGGGAGAAGAATGAGCAGTTCTTC. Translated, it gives CASRQRTREKNEQFF.

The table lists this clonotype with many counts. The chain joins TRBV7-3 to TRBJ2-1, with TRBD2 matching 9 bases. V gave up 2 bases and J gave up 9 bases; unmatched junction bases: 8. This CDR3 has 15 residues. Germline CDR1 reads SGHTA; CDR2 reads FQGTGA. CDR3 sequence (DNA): TGTGCCAGCAGCTTACTAAGCGGGGGGCGGGGTGAGCAGTTCTTC. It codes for CASSLLSGGRGEQFF.

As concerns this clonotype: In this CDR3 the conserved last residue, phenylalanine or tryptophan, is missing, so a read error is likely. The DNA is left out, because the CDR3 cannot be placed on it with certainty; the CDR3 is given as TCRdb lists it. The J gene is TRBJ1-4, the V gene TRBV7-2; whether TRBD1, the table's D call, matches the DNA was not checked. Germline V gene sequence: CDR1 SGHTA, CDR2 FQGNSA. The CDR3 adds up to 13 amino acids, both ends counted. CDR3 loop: CASSPDIGGAVIV.

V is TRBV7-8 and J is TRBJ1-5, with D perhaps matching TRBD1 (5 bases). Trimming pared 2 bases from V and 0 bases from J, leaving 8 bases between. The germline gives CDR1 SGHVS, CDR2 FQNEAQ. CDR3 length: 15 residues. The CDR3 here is CASSLPGHSNQPQHF. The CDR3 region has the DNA TGTGCCAGCAGCTTACCAGGGCATAGCAATCAGCCCCAGCATTTT.

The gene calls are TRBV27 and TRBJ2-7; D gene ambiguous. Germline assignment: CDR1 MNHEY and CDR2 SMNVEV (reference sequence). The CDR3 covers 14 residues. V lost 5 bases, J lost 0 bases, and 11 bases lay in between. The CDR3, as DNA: TGTGCCAGCAGTATAACGGAAAGCTCCTACGAGCAGTACTTC. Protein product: CASSITESSYEQYF.

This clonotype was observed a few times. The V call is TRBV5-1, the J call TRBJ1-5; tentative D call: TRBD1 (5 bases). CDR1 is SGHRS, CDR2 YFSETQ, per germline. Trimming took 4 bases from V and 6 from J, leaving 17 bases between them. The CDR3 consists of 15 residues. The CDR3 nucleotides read TGCGCCAGCAGCCCGGAGGGCAGCGGGGGTCAGCCCCAGCATTTT. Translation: CASSPEGSGGQPQHF.

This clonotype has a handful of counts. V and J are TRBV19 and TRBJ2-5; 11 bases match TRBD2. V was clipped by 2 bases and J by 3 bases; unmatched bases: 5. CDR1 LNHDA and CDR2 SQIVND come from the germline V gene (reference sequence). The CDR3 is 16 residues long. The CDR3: CASSIRKTSGEETQYF. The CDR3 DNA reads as TGTGCCAGTAGTATACGGAAGACTAGCGGGGAAGAGACCCAGTACTTC. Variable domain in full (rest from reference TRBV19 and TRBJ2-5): DGGITQSPKYLFRKEGQNVTLSCEQNLNHDAMYWYRQDPGQGLRLIYYSQIVNDFQKGDIAEGYSVSREKKESFPLTVTSAQKNPTAFYLCASSIRKTSGEETQYFGPGTRLLVL.

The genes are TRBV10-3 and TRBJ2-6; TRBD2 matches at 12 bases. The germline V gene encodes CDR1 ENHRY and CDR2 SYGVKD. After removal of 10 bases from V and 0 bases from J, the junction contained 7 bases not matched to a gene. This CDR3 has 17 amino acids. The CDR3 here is CANGLAGPPSGANVLTF. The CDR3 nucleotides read TGTGCCAATGGACTAGCGGGACCCCCCTCTGGGGCCAACGTCCTGACTTTC.

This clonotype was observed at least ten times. CDR3: CASSYSSYNSPLHF. In nucleotides, the CDR3 is TGTGCCAGCAGTTACAGTTCTTATAATTCACCCCTCCACTTT. The rearrangement joins TRBV27 to TRBJ1-6; no firm D call. Germline CDR1 MNHEY, CDR2 SMNVEV (reference sequence). The CDR3 runs 14 residues. Trimming left V 4 bases short and J 4 bases short, with 8 bases between.

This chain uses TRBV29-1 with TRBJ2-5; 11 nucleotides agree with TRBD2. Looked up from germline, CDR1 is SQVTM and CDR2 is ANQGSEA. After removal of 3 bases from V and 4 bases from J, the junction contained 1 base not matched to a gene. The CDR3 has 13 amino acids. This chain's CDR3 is CSVDLAGGETQYF. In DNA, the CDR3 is TGCAGCGTTGACCTAGCGGGAGGAGAGACCCAGTACTTC.